These 10 T cell receptor beta chains came from one sample sequenced in a study of shared clonotypes between healthy human individuals. Only in-frame clones appear in the TCRdb table, and some are missing; sequencing was by immunoSEQ multiplex PCR. The table shows 2,500,000 or so clones, with 92% occurring only once. The source material was naive CD4+ T cells from PBMCs. Subset here: CD45RA+ positively selected. The receptors here all came from a man aged 18-30 years in good health. Some clones in this sample may be carry-over from other donors' samples.

The chain employs TRBV5-1 and TRBJ2-3; D is tentatively TRBD1 or TRBD2 (6 bases each). Germline V gives CDR1 SGHRS, CDR2 YFSETQ. The CDR3 runs 15 residues. Trimming pared 0 bases from V and 4 bases from J, leaving 12 bases between. The CDR3 reads CASSLVVGGSDTQYF. CDR3 nucleotides: TGCGCCAGCAGCTTGGTTGTGGGGGGCTCAGATACGCAGTATTTT. Filled out from reference TRBV5-1 and TRBJ2-3, the complete variable domain reads KAGVTQTPRYLIKTRGQQVTLSCSPISGHRSVSWYQQTPGQGLQFLFEYFSETQRNKGNFPGRFSGRQFSNSRSEMNVSTLELGDSALYLCASSLVVGGSDTQYFGPGTRLTVL.

The table lists this clone with a few counts. The CDR3 DNA reads TGTGCCTGGAGTGTACTAAGGGGGAACACTGAAGCTTTCTTT. It encodes CAWSVLRGNTEAFF. This sequence joins TRBV30 and TRBJ1-1, with D tentatively TRBD1 (5 bases). V was cut by 0 bases and J by 1 base, with 9 bases left in between. Germline CDR1 is GTSNPN and CDR2 is SVGIG (reference sequence). The CDR3 is 14 amino acids.

The chain combines TRBV21-1 with TRBJ1-4; the DNA was not used to check the table's D call, TRBD1. TRBV21-1 is labeled a pseudogene. The CDR3 runs to 12 residues. CDR3 DNA: TGTGCCAGCCAGGGCCAGGGAGAAAAACTGTTTTTT. Translated: CASQGQGEKLFF.

This chain connects TRBV19 to TRBJ2-1; TRBD2 matches at 10 bases. The CDR3 is made up of 15 amino acids. Germline V gene data show CDR1 as LNHDA and CDR2 as SQIVND (reference sequence). After removal of 3 bases from V and 7 bases from J, the junction contained 6 bases not matched to a gene. For the CDR3, the DNA is TGTGCCAGTAGTATGAGCGGGAGGGGATGGAATGAGCAGTTCTTC. Protein product: CASSMSGRGWNEQFF.

The V and J genes are TRBV19 and TRBJ2-5; TRBD2 agrees at 11 bases. The CDR3 has 18 residues. V trimming: 1 base; J trimming: 4 bases; junction bases outside the gene matches: 11. Germline CDR1 LNHDA, CDR2 SQIVND (reference sequence). The CDR3 sequence is CASSIGFLAGGAGETQYF. The CDR3, as DNA: TGTGCCAGTAGTATAGGGTTTCTAGCGGGGGGAGCGGGAGAGACCCAGTACTTC. Full variable domain (missing parts from reference TRBV19 and TRBJ2-5): DGGITQSPKYLFRKEGQNVTLSCEQNLNHDAMYWYRQDPGQGLRLIYYSQIVNDFQKGDIAEGYSVSREKKESFPLTVTSAQKNPTAFYLCASSIGFLAGGAGETQYFGPGTRLLVL.

CDR3 residues: CASSSGTYNEQFF. CDR3 sequence (DNA): TGTGCCAGCAGCTCGGGGACCTACAATGAGCAGTTCTTC. The gene calls are TRBV4-2 and TRBJ2-1; possibly TRBD2 for D (5 bases). The germline CDR1 and CDR2 sequences are LGHNA and YNFKEQ. CDR3 length: 13 residues. Trimming pared 5 bases from V and 2 bases from J, leaving 7 bases between.

The chain recombines TRBV4-3 with TRBJ2-2; D possibly corresponds to TRBD2 (6 bases). Germline-derived CDR1 and CDR2 are LGHNA and YSLEER. V lost 0 bases, J lost 6 bases, and 11 bases lay in between. The CDR3 has 15 amino acids. DNA for the CDR3: TGCGCCAGCAGCCAAGAGGGAGGCAGGGCCGGGGAGCTGTTTTTT. Protein: CASSQEGGRAGELFF.

This clone came up once. The rearrangement links TRBV11-2 to TRBJ2-2; 12 nucleotides agree with TRBD1. V shed 7 bases, J shed 6 bases, and the junction held 3 bases outside the gene matches. Germline lookup yields CDR1 SGHAT and CDR2 FQNNGV. The CDR3 spans 14 residues. The CDR3 DNA reads TGTGCCAGCACCGGGACAGGGGGCTCCGGGGAGCTGTTTTTT. Translation: CASTGTGGSGELFF.

The chain combines TRBV5-1 with TRBJ2-7; TRBD2 might be the D (6 bases). The V gene's germline CDR1 is SGHRS and CDR2 YFSETQ. The CDR3 contains 13 residues. Trimming took 4 bases from V and 2 from J, leaving 10 bases between them. CDR3 region: CASSAGPTYEQYF. The CDR3 DNA reads as TGCGCCAGCAGCGCGGGACCCACCTACGAGCAGTACTTC.

The chain is built from TRBV29-1 and TRBJ2-7, with 7 bases matching TRBD1. Germline assignment: CDR1 SQVTM and CDR2 ANQGSEA. The CDR3 is made up of 14 amino acids. V was pared by 5 bases and J by 0 bases, with 7 bases of the junction left unmatched. The CDR3 is CSVSTGQLSYEQYF. The CDR3 bases are TGCAGCGTTAGCACGGGACAGCTCTCCTACGAGCAGTACTTC.